Reported below is one T cell receptor beta chain. This clone was counted ten times or more. Its antigen is not yet known. Base quality data are lacking; no much larger clone is found one base away. The CDR3 numbers 12 residues from cysteine through phenylalanine. Just CDR3 DNA is preserved here, 36 bases in frame from base 1. Trimming removed 7 bases from V and 9 bases from J, leaving 13 bases between the germline ends. CDR1 is given as SGHTA and CDR2 as FQGNSA, both from the germline V gene. The sample comes from a study of metastatic and nonmetastatic thyroid tumors (dated by TCRdb to about 2020). With regard to the full study: Repertoires from peripheral blood and from tumor or nodule tissue samples of malignant and benign thyroid patients were compared. What the authors observed across the whole study: TCR beta diversity was reported as significantly higher in malignant tumors than in benign nodules, in both blood and tumor samples.

No treatment had been received by any patient before thyroid surgery. Using T-cell receptor beta sequencing, the researchers looked back retrospectively at clinical samples from patients, gathered between about 2011 and 2019. The library came from PCR. Reads for this sample came from an Illumina HiSeq 4000. High-throughput sequencing was used to profile the TCR beta-chain CDR3 region of each patient. In the original analysis: The researchers built a classifier to tell apart papillary thyroid cancer patients with distant metastasis, based on CDR3 differences among clinicopathological groups. Repertoire diversity was assessed with the Shannon index, and tumor-blood repertoire similarity with the Morisita-Horn index. The raw public reads went through TCRdb reprocessing: fastp at Q25, MiXCR clone calling, in-frame beta chains kept. TCRdb, not the authors, supplied the V and J calls. Present in this sample are tens of thousands of clones, about 15% of which were seen just once. 3.3% of the sample rests with the top ten.

The sequencing sample was made of blood. The chain was built from TRBV7-2 and TRBJ2-1; the D gene cannot be named for sure. The receptor was derived from a female donor with papillary thyroid cancer or a benign thyroid nodule (not recorded which). Some clones in this sample may be carry-over from other donors' samples. The CDR3 amino acid sequence is: CASTYGRGEQFF. The nucleotide sequence is given as TGTGCCAGCACCTACGGTAGAGGTGAGCAGTTCTTC.